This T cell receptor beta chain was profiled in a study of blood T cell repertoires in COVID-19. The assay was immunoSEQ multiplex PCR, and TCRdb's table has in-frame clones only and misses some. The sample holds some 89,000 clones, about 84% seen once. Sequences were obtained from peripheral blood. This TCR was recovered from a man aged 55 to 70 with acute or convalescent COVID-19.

The CDR3 loop is CASSKTGQGNAFF. The CDR3 nucleotides read TGTGCCAGCAGCAAAACCGGACAGGGGAATGCTTTCTTT. The genes are TRBV6-2 or TRBV6-3 and TRBJ1-1; 9 bases are shared with TRBD1. CDR1 is MNHEY and CDR2 is SVGEGT in the germline V gene. Germline trimming cut 6 bases from V and 11 bases from J; bases unmatched to any gene: 10. This CDR3 spans 13 amino acids.